This T cell receptor beta chain is from a study of blood T cell repertoires in COVID-19. Study overall: The study drew acute and convalescent COVID-19 samples from the United States, Italy and Spain.

The CDR3 totals 16 residues. In germline, CDR1 is SEHNR, CDR2 FQNEAQ (reference sequence). The junction had 6 bases not matched to a gene; V was cut back by 5 bases and J by 4 bases. Original processing methods: Reference gene primers were amplified, and this amplification served to estimate nucleated cell counts. Only in-frame clones appear in the TCRdb table, and some are missing; sequencing was by immunoSEQ multiplex PCR. From that table come the V and J calls and clone size; the DNA was used to work out D and trimming. Among about 110,000 clones listed, around 74% were seen once. V and J are TRBV7-9 and TRBJ2-2; 11 nucleotides align to TRBD1. This clonotype was obtained from a woman aged 70-85 years with acute or convalescent COVID-19. The sample consisted of peripheral blood. This CDR3 is CASSPRTGGGTGELFF. DNA of the CDR3: TGTGCCAGCAGCCCCAGGACAGGGGGCGGCACCGGGGAGCTGTTTTTT.